This T cell receptor (beta chain) was sequenced during a study of control samples from healthy donors and cancer patients (TCRdb year 2020). With regard to this clone: There is no known antigen for this receptor. The sample holds no much larger clone one base away, and base qualities are not on file.

Library creation used the immunoSEQ multiplex PCR assay. TCRdb took over this immuneACCESS table, retaining in-frame rearrangements with V and J assigned. Such tables are incomplete; in checked studies, under half of the missing clones stem from an unresolved V gene, and the remainder is unexplained. Here the sample has 200,000 or so clones; roughly 94% occur a single time. About 1.6% of the sample lies in the top ten. Via the germline V gene, CDR1 is SGHRS and CDR2 YFSETQ. A distance of 5 bases separates the germline ends of V and J, which lose 0 bases and 4 bases respectively. Taken from cysteine to phenylalanine, the CDR3 has 13 residues. Left in the record is the CDR3 DNA by itself, 39 bases read in frame from the first base.

The V gene is TRBV5-1 and the J gene is TRBJ1-5; the D gene cannot be resolved reliably. The sample was blood. This sequence was found in a man between 50 and 59 years old in good health. The DNA sequence is as follows: TGCGCCAGCAGCTTGGAACGAAATCAGCCCCAGCATTTT. Translated, this is CASSLERNQPQHF.